The 25 T cell receptor beta chains listed next were all sequenced from one sample in a study of multiple sclerosis patients with progressive multifocal leukoencephalopathy. The method was immunoSEQ multiplex PCR; TCRdb's version includes in-frame clones alone and lacks a portion of them. The repertoire holds around 25,000 clones, with 75% to 95% as singletons. As for time point: around eleven months of natalizumab therapy. Sequenced here: PBMCs, sampled from a patient treated with natalizumab. The origin of the receptors is a young man with multiple sclerosis.

The CDR3, as DNA: TGTGCCAGCAGAAGGACAGGGGGCGGAACAGATACGCAGTATTTT. Protein: CASRRTGGGTDTQYF. The chain uses TRBV13 and TRBJ2-3; 11 bases map to TRBD1. V trimming: 6 bases; J trimming: 3 bases; junction bases outside the gene matches: 5. CDR3 size: 15 residues. Germline V gene lookup returns CDR1 PRHDT and CDR2 FYEKMQ (reference sequence).

The V and J genes are TRBV9 and TRBJ2-7; TRBD1 is a possible D gene (6 bases). CDR3 length equals 14 residues. Germline-derived CDR1 and CDR2 are SGDLS and YYNGEE. Trimming took 4 bases from V and 0 from J, leaving 11 bases between them. The CDR3 DNA reads as TGTGCCAGCAGCCCCCACAGGGCCTCCTACGAGCAGTACTTC. Residues: CASSPHRASYEQYF.

The chain recombines TRBV18 with TRBJ2-6, with D unresolved. The length of the CDR3 is 18 residues. V dropped 1 base and J dropped 0 bases, with 13 bases sitting between them. CDR1 is KGHSH, CDR2 LQKENI, per germline. For the CDR3, the DNA is TGTGCCAGCTCACCACGAGCAGGTTCTGCCTCTGGGGCCAACGTCCTGACTTTC. Residues: CASSPRAGSASGANVLTF.

The rearrangement links TRBV7-9 to TRBJ2-3, with TRBD1 matching over 9 bases. The V segment lost 4 bases and the J segment 3 bases; nucleotides outside the gene matches: 2. Germline loops: CDR1 SEHNR, CDR2 FQNEAQ (reference sequence). The CDR3 runs 14 residues. CDR3 DNA sequence: TGTGCCAGCAGCTCGGGACAGGGAACAGATACGCAGTATTTT. It specifies CASSSGQGTDTQYF.

This clone was observed once. The V and J genes are TRBV6-5 and TRBJ1-1, with a tentative D call TRBD1 (5 bases). There are 14 residues in the CDR3. From germline, CDR1 is MNHEY and CDR2 SVGAGI. V was cut by 6 bases and J by 5 bases, with 16 bases left in between. CDR3 sequence (DNA): TGTGCCAGCAGCCGACGCCAGGGACGGACTGAAGCTTTCTTT. Translating it yields CASSRRQGRTEAFF.

The chain recombines TRBV2 with TRBJ1-4; 11 nucleotides match TRBD1. V shed 6 bases, J shed 8 bases, and the junction held 5 bases outside the gene matches. There are 14 residues in the CDR3. Per germline, CDR1 SNHLY and CDR2 FYNNEI. CDR3 protein: CASSGQGAGEKLFF. CDR3 bases: TGTGCCAGCAGCGGACAGGGGGCAGGGGAAAAACTGTTTTTT.

The chain uses TRBV4-1 and TRBJ2-1; D unresolved. With 5 bases removed from V and 7 bases from J, the gap between germline ends came to 12 bases. Germline CDR1 is MGHRA and CDR2 is YSYEKL. The CDR3 contains 13 residues. CDR3 bases: TGCGCCAGCAGCGTACACGGTGGAAATGAGCAGTTCTTC. As protein: CASSVHGGNEQFF.

V gene TRBV19 combines with J gene TRBJ1-1, with D unresolved. The CDR3 is made up of 15 amino acids. The ends were cut back, 3 bases at V and 1 base at J, with 12 bases in the middle. Looked up from germline, CDR1 is LNHDA and CDR2 is SQIVND (reference sequence). CDR3 coding DNA: TGTGCCAGTAGTATCTCGTTCAGAGGGAACACTGAAGCTTTCTTT. Amino acids: CASSISFRGNTEAFF.

The chain recombines TRBV7-9 with TRBJ2-1, with 8 bases aligning to TRBD1. Germline values: CDR1 SEHNR, CDR2 FQNEAQ (reference sequence). This CDR3 contains 14 residues. The V and J ends lost 5 bases and 7 bases, in that order; junction bases with no gene match: 7. CDR3 sequence: CASSVLQGGNEQFF. In nucleotides, the CDR3 is TGTGCCAGCAGCGTGCTACAGGGGGGTAATGAGCAGTTCTTC.

This clone occurred once. V and J are TRBV19 and TRBJ2-1, with 10 bases fitting TRBD2. The CDR3 has 14 amino acids. In germline, CDR1 is LNHDA, CDR2 SQIVND (reference sequence). V dropped 7 bases and J dropped 4; count of bases not matched to a gene: 4. Here the CDR3 reads CASIKREGYNEQFF. The CDR3 coding sequence is TGTGCCAGTATTAAGCGGGAGGGTTACAATGAGCAGTTCTTC.

The rearrangement links TRBV5-1 to TRBJ2-3; unclear D gene. V was clipped by 0 bases and J by 2 bases, with 10 bases between them. This CDR3 is 15 amino acids long. The germline V gene has CDR1 SGHRS and CDR2 YFSETQ. The chain's CDR3 is CASSLATVSTDTQYF. In nucleotides, the CDR3 is TGCGCCAGCAGCTTGGCTACAGTTTCCACAGATACGCAGTATTTT.

The V call is TRBV7-8, the J call TRBJ2-7; a possible D gene is TRBD1 (5 bases). This CDR3 comprises 13 residues. Trimming pared 2 bases from V and 2 bases from J, leaving 7 bases between. Germline V gene lookup returns CDR1 SGHVS and CDR2 FQNEAQ. CDR3 nucleotides: TGTGCCAGCAGCTTAACCAGGGCCTACGAGCAGTACGTC. Protein: CASSLTRAYEQYV.

In DNA form, the CDR3 reads TGTGCCAGCAGCTCAGGGATGGGGTGGAGCTCTGGAAACACCATATATTTT. This encodes CASSSGMGWSSGNTIYF. The chain carries TRBV7-9 and TRBJ1-3; D is perhaps TRBD1 (5 bases). This CDR3 spans 17 amino acids. Germline values: CDR1 SEHNR, CDR2 FQNEAQ (reference sequence). V shed 4 bases and J shed 0 bases, with 16 bases lying between them.

This clone was seen just once. V usage is TRBV5-8 and J usage is TRBJ2-3, with D possibly TRBD1 on 5 matching bases. The CDR3 has 13 residues. The V gene lost 6 bases and the J gene lost 3 bases, with 11 bases spanning the gap. The germline V gene encodes CDR1 SGHTS and CDR2 YDEGEE. The CDR3 loop is CASTGQGTDTQYF. DNA for the CDR3: TGTGCCAGCACGGGTCAGGGAACAGATACGCAGTATTTT.

This chain joins TRBV2 and TRBJ2-1, with 9 bases fitting TRBD2. The CDR3 is made up of 17 amino acids. The germline V gene has CDR1 SNHLY and CDR2 FYNNEI. V was clipped by 7 bases and J by 2 bases; unmatched bases: 12. CDR3 in DNA: TGTGCCAGCACCCCTCGGGCTAGCGGGATCGCCTACAATGAGCAGTTCTTC. Its translation: CASTPRASGIAYNEQFF.

The J gene is TRBJ2-1, the V gene TRBV19; unclear D gene. Between the trimmed V and J ends, which lost 0 bases and 0 bases, there was a span of 6 bases. The CDR3 totals 15 residues. The germline gives CDR1 LNHDA, CDR2 SQIVND (reference sequence). In nucleotides, the CDR3 is TGTGCCAGTAGTATAGAGGCTAGCTCCTACAATGAGCAGTTCTTC. This encodes CASSIEASSYNEQFF.

The V call is TRBV30, the J call TRBJ2-2; TRBD1 might be the D (6 bases). The germline gives CDR1 GTSNPN, CDR2 SVGIG (reference sequence). This CDR3 has 13 residues. Trimming shortened V by 3 bases and J by 9 bases, and 14 bases separated the two germline ends. The CDR3 nucleotides are TGTGCCTGGAGGGAAACAGGGCCGCGGGAGCTGTTTTTT. Translated: CAWRETGPRELFF.

The chain couples TRBV4-1 to TRBJ2-1; 8 bases agree with TRBD2. Germline lookup yields CDR1 MGHRA and CDR2 YSYEKL. With 5 bases clipped from V and 3 bases from J, the junction kept 15 bases outside the gene matches. The CDR3 has 18 amino acids. The CDR3, as DNA: TGCGCCAGCAGCTTCCGTGTCGGAGCGGGAGCCTTCTACAATGAGCAGTTCTTC. Its protein is CASSFRVGAGAFYNEQFF.

The gene calls are TRBV27 and TRBJ2-7; D may be TRBD1 (5 bases). V was clipped by 6 bases and J by 5 bases, with 14 bases between them. This CDR3 is 13 amino acids long. CDR1 and CDR2 (germline): MNHEY, SMNVEV (reference sequence). The CDR3 protein is CASSSIQGNEQYV. CDR3 sequence (DNA): TGTGCCAGCAGCTCAATCCAGGGAAACGAGCAGTACGTC.

The chain has TRBV27 and TRBJ2-1, with 12 nucleotides matching TRBD2. CDR3 length equals 17 residues. From germline, CDR1 is MNHEY and CDR2 SMNVEV (reference sequence). V gave up 8 bases and J gave up 2 bases; unmatched junction bases: 10. In DNA form, the CDR3 reads TGTGCCAGCGGATGGGCTAGCGGGGGGGGACCCTACAATGAGCAGTTCTTC. Translated: CASGWASGGGPYNEQFF.

The chain joins TRBV6-5 to TRBJ2-5; 8 nucleotides match TRBD1. The ends lost 0 bases at V and 2 bases at J; junction bases unmatched: 2. The CDR3 runs 15 residues. The germline V gene has CDR1 MNHEY and CDR2 SVGAGI. The CDR3 protein is CASSYSGTGQETQYF. The CDR3 bases are TGTGCCAGCAGTTACTCCGGGACAGGACAAGAGACCCAGTACTTC.

For this clone: The germline gene is not matched at one end of the junction; a read error may be the cause. This chain uses TRBV18 with TRBJ2-2, with a weak D call TRBD1 (6 bases). This CDR3 region has 15 residues. Germline CDR1 KGHSH, CDR2 LQKENI. CDR3 amino acids: CASVPDRTNIGELFF. The CDR3 DNA reads as TGTGCCAGCGTCCCTGACAGGACGAACATCGGGGAGCTGTTTTTT.

The V call is TRBV5-1, the J call TRBJ1-1, with D perhaps matching TRBD1 (5 bases). Germline values: CDR1 SGHRS, CDR2 YFSETQ. This CDR3 contains 14 residues. The V end lost 4 bases, the J end lost 5 bases, and 15 bases lay between the germline ends. The CDR3 coding sequence is TGCGCCAGCAGCCCCTCGGGAGGGGCAACTGAAGCTTTCTTT. Translating gives CASSPSGGATEAFF.

The CDR3 bases are TGTGCCAGCAGCCACAGACTAGCGGTTAACAATGAGCAGTTCTTC. Protein sequence: CASSHRLAVNNEQFF. The gene calls are TRBV6-5 and TRBJ2-1; 9 nucleotides match TRBD2. V lost 6 bases to trimming and J lost 5 bases; unmatched junction nucleotides: 8. The CDR3 totals 15 residues. The germline V gene has CDR1 MNHEY and CDR2 SVGAGI.

The genes are TRBV5-6 and TRBJ1-1, with D hard to call. The CDR3 is 14 residues long. CDR1 and CDR2 (germline): SGHDT, YYEEEE. Trimming left V 0 bases short and J 0 bases short, with 6 bases between. The CDR3 DNA is TGTGCCAGCAGCTTGGGCAATATGAACACTGAAGCTTTCTTT. Residues: CASSLGNMNTEAFF. The full variable domain, its missing parts supplied by reference TRBV5-6 and TRBJ1-1, is DAGVTQSPTHLIKTRGQQVTLRCSPKSGHDTVSWYQQALGQGPQFIFQYYEEEERQRGNFPDRFSGHQFPNYSSELNVNALLLGDSALYLCASSLGNMNTEAFFGQGTRLTVV.